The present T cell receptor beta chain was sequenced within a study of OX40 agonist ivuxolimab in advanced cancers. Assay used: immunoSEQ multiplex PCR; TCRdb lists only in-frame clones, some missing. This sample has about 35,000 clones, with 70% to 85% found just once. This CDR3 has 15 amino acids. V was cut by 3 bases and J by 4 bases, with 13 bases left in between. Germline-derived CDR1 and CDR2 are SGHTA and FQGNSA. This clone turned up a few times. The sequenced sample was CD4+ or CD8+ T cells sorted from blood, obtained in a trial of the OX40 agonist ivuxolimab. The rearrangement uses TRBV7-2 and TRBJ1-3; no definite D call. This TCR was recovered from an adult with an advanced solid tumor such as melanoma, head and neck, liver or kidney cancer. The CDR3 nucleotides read TGTGCCAGCAGCTTCGACCCCAGAGTGGGAAACACCATATATTTT. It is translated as CASSFDPRVGNTIYF. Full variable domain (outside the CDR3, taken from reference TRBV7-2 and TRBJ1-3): GAGVSQSPSNKVTEKGKDVELRCDPISGHTALYWYRQSLGQGLEFLIYFQGNSAPDKSGLPSDRFSAERTGGSVSTLTIQRTQQEDSAVYLCASSFDPRVGNTIYFGEGSWLTVV.